These 23 T cell receptor beta chains originate from one sample sequenced in a study of identical twins. One entry per CDR3 protein results from TCRdb running MiXCR on the 5' RACE reads. Counted here are 300,000 to 350,000 distinct CDR3 sequences, approximately 13% occurring once; the ten biggest clones make up approximately 7.9%. This sample also appeared in a second study, on yellow fever vaccine responses in identical twins.

Material: CD8+ T cells sorted from blood. Receptors were obtained from a woman aged 18-29 years in good health.

The chain combines TRBV12-3 or TRBV12-4 with TRBJ2-7; D not certain. This CDR3 comprises 14 residues. V dropped 6 bases and J dropped 1 base, with 13 bases sitting between them. The CDR3 loop is CASRDGQGSYEQYF. The CDR3 coding sequence is TGTGCCAGCAGGGACGGGCAAGGTTCCTACGAGCAGTACTTC.

This clonotype was observed a few times. The V and J genes are TRBV27 and TRBJ2-7; 8 bases line up with TRBD1. The V gene end was trimmed by 5 bases and the J gene end by 5 bases; junction bases not matched to a gene: 8. Germline V gene data show CDR1 as MNHEY and CDR2 as SMNVEV (reference sequence). The CDR3 sequence is 14 residues long. This CDR3 is CASSVRGRRDEQYF. CDR3 coding DNA: TGTGCCAGCAGTGTCAGGGGGCGCCGTGACGAGCAGTACTTC.

This clonotype has a count of ten or more. V is TRBV28 and J is TRBJ2-1; possibly TRBD1 or TRBD2 for D (5 bases each). Germline V gene lookup returns CDR1 MDHEN and CDR2 SYDVKM. V was shortened by 3 bases and J by 6 bases, with 9 bases between the two germline ends. The CDR3 is made up of 13 amino acids. In DNA, the CDR3 is TGTGCCAGCAGTTTGGGACCCCCCAATGAGCAGTTCTTC. The encoded protein is CASSLGPPNEQFF.

This clonotype was seen only a few times. The genes are TRBV24-1 and TRBJ1-2; tentatively, D is TRBD1 (5 bases). Per the germline V gene, CDR1 is KGHDR and CDR2 is SFDVKD. Trimming shortened V by 1 base and J by 4 bases, and 6 bases separated the two germline ends. This CDR3 comprises 13 residues. The CDR3 loop is CATSDFGGYGYTF. The CDR3, as DNA: TGTGCCACCAGTGATTTCGGGGGCTATGGCTACACCTTC.

This clonotype has more than one count but fewer than ten. V and J are TRBV6-2 or TRBV6-3 and TRBJ1-6; D ambiguous. Trimming shortened V by 6 bases and J by 5 bases, and 11 bases separated the two germline ends. The CDR3 length is 14 residues. Germline V gives CDR1 MNHEY, CDR2 SVGEGT. The CDR3 loop is CASSGGGDNSPLHF. The CDR3 DNA is TGTGCCAGCAGCGGAGGCGGAGATAATTCACCCCTCCACTTT.

This clonotype was counted many times. For the CDR3, the DNA is TGCGCCAGCAGCCACAAAAAAACAGGGGGAAACACCGGGGAGCTGTTTTTT. As protein: CASSHKKTGGNTGELFF. The V call is TRBV5-1, the J call TRBJ2-2, with 8 bases lining up with TRBD1. Germline assignment: CDR1 SGHRS and CDR2 YFSETQ. The junction had 10 bases not matched to a gene; V was cut back by 4 bases and J by 2 bases. CDR3 size: 17 residues.

This clonotype was picked up many times. The V gene is TRBV12-3 or TRBV12-4, the J gene TRBJ2-4; D gene unclear. The CDR3 extends over 13 amino acids. Trimming left V 5 bases short and J 6 bases short, with 11 bases between. CDR3 bases: TGTGCCAGCAGTGCGGATAAAGGAAACATTCAGTACTTC. This translates into CASSADKGNIQYF.

This chain connects TRBV12-5 to TRBJ2-2, with 11 bases lining up with TRBD1. Germline CDR1 and CDR2: LGHNT and FRNRAP. This CDR3 spans 16 amino acids. The V segment lost 4 bases and the J segment 6 bases; nucleotides outside the gene matches: 7. The CDR3 coding sequence is TGTGCTAGTGGTTCCTCCGGGACAGGGGGGCCCGGGGAGCTGTTTTTT. Translation gives CASGSSGTGGPGELFF.

This clonotype has at least ten counts. Here the CDR3 DNA reads TGTGCCAGCAGTTTGGGGAGTAACTATGGCTACACCTTC. Amino acids: CASSLGSNYGYTF. The rearrangement joins TRBV12-3 or TRBV12-4 to TRBJ1-2; the D is unclear. Trimming took off 3 bases at V and 1 base at J, with 6 bases between the two ends. The CDR3 sequence is 13 residues long.

The chain links TRBV5-6 to TRBJ2-2; D call uncertain. Germline CDR1 is SGHDT and CDR2 is YYEEEE. Trimming pared 1 base from V and 6 bases from J, leaving 7 bases between. The CDR3 runs to 13 residues. Here the CDR3 reads CASSLLDAGELFF. CDR3 nucleotide sequence: TGTGCCAGCAGCTTGCTGGACGCCGGGGAGCTGTTTTTT.

This clonotype was seen only a few times. This chain connects TRBV6-1 to TRBJ1-2; 7 nucleotides align to TRBD1. CDR3 length: 16 amino acids. Germline trimming cut 3 bases from V and 3 bases from J; bases unmatched to any gene: 10. Germline lookup yields CDR1 MNHNS and CDR2 SASEGT. The CDR3 loop reads CASSDSQGVLDYGYTF. In nucleotides, the CDR3 is TGTGCCAGCAGTGACAGCCAGGGGGTACTTGACTATGGCTACACCTTC.

The V call is TRBV5-1, the J call TRBJ2-7; 8 positions match TRBD2. V lost 1 base and J lost 7; bases outside the gene matches: 1. The CDR3 is made up of 12 amino acids. Per the germline V gene, CDR1 is SGHRS and CDR2 is YFSETQ. DNA for the CDR3: TGCGCCAGCAGCTTGCCGGGAGGGGAGCAGTACTTC. This gives the protein CASSLPGGEQYF.

This clonotype was seen ten or more times. V and J are TRBV27 and TRBJ2-3, with TRBD2 identical over 11 bases. V was pared by 2 bases and J by 7 bases, with 11 bases of the junction left unmatched. The length of the CDR3 is 17 residues. The germline V gene has CDR1 MNHEY and CDR2 SMNVEV (reference sequence). The CDR3 reads CASSLKGTSGELNTQYF. For the CDR3, the DNA is TGTGCCAGCAGTTTAAAAGGGACTAGCGGAGAGCTTAATACGCAGTATTTT.

V usage is TRBV20-1 and J usage is TRBJ2-1; TRBD2 aligns across 10 bases. The V and J ends lost 0 bases and 9 bases, in that order; junction bases with no gene match: 8. This CDR3 spans 15 amino acids. Germline V gives CDR1 DFQATT, CDR2 SNEGSKA (reference sequence). CDR3 DNA: TGCAGTGCTAGAGATCCTAGCGGGAGTCCCCCTGAGCAGTTCTTC. Its protein product is CSARDPSGSPPEQFF.

This clonotype was counted only a few times. The genes are TRBV7-9 and TRBJ1-1, with D uncertain. V gave up 4 bases and J gave up 7 bases, with 7 bases separating them. Germline V CDR1 and CDR2: SEHNR, FQNEAQ (reference sequence). The CDR3 loop spans 11 amino acids. The chain's CDR3 is CASSWSIEAFF. Here the CDR3 DNA reads TGTGCCAGCAGCTGGAGTATTGAAGCTTTCTTT.

This clonotype was counted ten times or more. The genes are TRBV27 and TRBJ2-7; 11 bases line up with TRBD2. This CDR3 comprises 13 residues. J gave up 3 bases and V 7 bases, and 2 bases lay outside the gene matches. Germline V gene data show CDR1 as MNHEY and CDR2 as SMNVEV (reference sequence). CDR3 residues: CASTGTSGYEQYF. The CDR3 DNA reads as TGTGCCAGCACCGGGACTAGCGGCTACGAGCAGTACTTC.

This clonotype was counted a few times. This rearrangement joins TRBV7-9 to TRBJ2-3; D is unresolved. Germline CDR1 and CDR2: SEHNR and FQNEAQ (reference sequence). This CDR3 has 14 residues. The ends were cut back, 4 bases at V and 0 bases at J, with 8 bases in the middle. CDR3 DNA: TGTGCCAGCAGCTCGGACGGAAGCACAGATACGCAGTATTTT. This sequence encodes CASSSDGSTDTQYF. Supplemented by reference TRBV7-9 and TRBJ2-3, the full variable domain reads DTGVSQNPRHKITKRGQNVTFRCDPISEHNRLYWYRQTLGQGPEFLTYFQNEAQLEKSRLLSDRFSAERPKGSFSTLEIQRTEQGDSAMYLCASSSDGSTDTQYFGPGTRLTVL.

CDR3 protein: CASSVGGSSGREETQYF. The CDR3 nucleotides read TGTGCCAGCAGCGTAGGGGGATCAAGCGGGAGGGAAGAGACCCAGTACTTC. The chain uses TRBV9 and TRBJ2-5, with 10 bases aligning to TRBD2. The CDR3 length is 17 residues. The germline CDR1 and CDR2 sequences are SGDLS and YYNGEE. V lost 0 bases to trimming and J lost 3 bases; unmatched junction nucleotides: 8. Together with reference TRBV9 and TRBJ2-5, the CDR3 gives the full variable domain: DSGVTQTPKHLITATGQRVTLRCSPRSGDLSVYWYQQSLDQGLQFLIQYYNGEERAKGNILERFSAQQFPDLHSELNLSSLELGDSALYFCASSVGGSSGREETQYFGPGTRLLVL.

This clonotype was detected ten times or more. V usage is TRBV6-2 or TRBV6-3 and J usage is TRBJ2-3; the D is unclear. V dropped 2 bases and J dropped 3 bases, with 6 bases sitting between them. The germline CDR1 and CDR2 sequences are MNHEY and SVGEGT. The length of the CDR3 is 13 residues. In DNA, the CDR3 is TGTGCCAGCAGTTACGAAGTGACAGATACGCAGTATTTT. As protein: CASSYEVTDTQYF.

The rearrangement uses TRBV20-1 and TRBJ2-1; D possibly matches TRBD1 or TRBD2 (5 bases each). V was trimmed by 5 bases and J by 0 bases, leaving 11 bases between them. Germline loops: CDR1 DFQATT, CDR2 SNEGSKA (reference sequence). The CDR3 loop spans 14 amino acids. CDR3 nucleotides: TGCAGTGCTTGGGGGACGAGCTCCTACAATGAGCAGTTCTTC. Translating gives CSAWGTSSYNEQFF.

This sequence joins TRBV15 and TRBJ2-3; tentatively, D is TRBD2 (6 bases). With 1 base removed from V and 1 base from J, the gap between germline ends came to 9 bases. CDR1 LNHNV and CDR2 YYDKDF come from the germline V gene (reference sequence). This CDR3 is built from 15 residues. CDR3 nucleotide sequence: TGTGCCACCAGCAGAGTAGTAGCGGGCACAGATACGCAGTATTTT. It is translated as CATSRVVAGTDTQYF.

This clonotype was seen many times. The V call is TRBV12-3 or TRBV12-4, the J call TRBJ1-2; D not certain. Trimming removed 3 bases at V and 4 bases at J, with 15 bases between. The CDR3 loop spans 15 amino acids. The CDR3 coding sequence is TGTGCCAGCAGTTTGGGAGACATGCCCGTCTATGGCTACACCTTC. Its translation: CASSLGDMPVYGYTF.

This clonotype has a count of ten or more. The chain joins TRBV24-1 to TRBJ2-1; 8 positions agree with TRBD2. Trimming took 1 base from V and 4 from J; bases not matched to a gene: 11. CDR1 is KGHDR, CDR2 SFDVKD, per germline. The CDR3 covers 18 residues. CDR3 sequence (DNA): TGTGCCACCAGTGATTTTAGGGGAGCGGGAGTATTTTACAATGAGCAGTTCTTC. Amino acid sequence: CATSDFRGAGVFYNEQFF.